This T cell receptor (beta chain) was observed in a study of shared clonotypes between healthy human individuals. The germline V gene encodes CDR1 SQVTM and CDR2 ANQGSEA. The CDR3 sequence is 11 residues long. Trimming took 4 bases from V and 5 from J, leaving 8 bases between them. The assay was immunoSEQ multiplex PCR, and TCRdb's table has in-frame clones only and misses some. The data show around 1,000,000 clones, 70% to 85% seen once. This TCR came from a young man in good health. Some clones in this sample may be carry-over from other donors' samples. The chain combines TRBV29-1 with TRBJ1-1; D is unresolved. Material: memory CD4+ T cells from PBMCs. Subset reported: CD45RA-negative fraction. The CDR3 DNA reads as TGCAGCGTTGCAGTAACAACTGAAGCTTTCTTT. This translates into CSVAVTTEAFF.